This is a list of T cell receptor beta chains from one sample in a study of OX40 agonist ivuxolimab in advanced cancers. Repertoires were generated with immunoSEQ multiplex PCR, while TCRdb's copy carries only in-frame clones and drops some. The sample holds approximately 130,000 clones, 90% seen once. The specimen comprised CD4+ or CD8+ T cells sorted from blood, sampled in a trial of the OX40 agonist ivuxolimab. These receptors all stem from an adult with an advanced solid tumor such as melanoma, head and neck, liver or kidney cancer. Both conserved end residues are part of each CDR3. A D gene is named only where the DNA matches it firmly. The size entry is marked missing in some rows and otherwise reads once, few, many or a size class.

>.|TRBV19|TRBJ2-1|TRBD2|14
TGTGCCAGTAGTAATGGACTAGTCTACAATGAGCAGTTCTTC
CASSNGLVYNEQFF
>once|TRBV19|TRBJ1-1|TRBD1|15
TGTGCCAGTAGCTCGAACAGGGGTCTGAACACTGAAGCTTTCTTT
CASSSNRGLNTEAFF
>.|TRBV9|TRBJ2-3|.|15
TGTGCCAGCAGCGTGGAGGGGGACTCCACAGATACGCAGTATTTT
CASSVEGDSTDTQYF
>.|TRBV18|TRBJ2-5|.|15
TGTGCCAGCTCACGAGACGCCACGGATAAAGAGACCCAGTACTTC
CASSRDATDKETQYF
>.|TRBV5-4|TRBJ2-1|.|12
TGTGCCAGCGGCCGAGGGGAAATTGAGCAGTTCTTC
CASGRGEIEQFF
>.|TRBV5-1|TRBJ2-3|.|16
TGCGCCAGCAGCTTGGCTGGACTCAAAGGCCCCGATACGCAGTATTTT
CASSLAGLKGPDTQYF
>.|TRBV15|TRBJ1-4|.|15
TGTGCCACCAGCAGAGATGTCGCAACTAATGAAAAACTGTTTTTT
CATSRDVATNEKLFF
>.|TRBV2|TRBJ1-5|TRBD1|15
TGTGCCAGCAGTGACCCGGGACAGTTGGATCAGCCCCAGCATTTT
CASSDPGQLDQPQHF
>.|TRBV7-9|TRBJ2-7|TRBD1|15
TGTGCCAGCAGCCCACACGGGACAGGGGGCTTCGAGCAGTACTTC
CASSPHGTGGFEQYF
>.|TRBV28|TRBJ2-5|TRBD2|15
TGTGCCAGCAGTTTACTAGCGGGAGGAAAAGAGACCCAGTACTTC
CASSLLAGGKETQYF
>.|TRBV25-1|TRBJ2-1|.|14
TGTGCCAGCAGTAAGGGGTCGCGGTACAATGAGCAGTTCTTC
CASSKGSRYNEQFF
>.|TRBV19|TRBJ2-2|TRBD2|17
TGTGCCAGTAGGTCGGGACTAGCGGGAGGAAACACCGGGGAGCTGTTTTTT
CASRSGLAGGNTGELFF
>.|TRBV19|TRBJ1-1|.|14
TGTGCCAGTACTTATTCTCCCGGGACAAAGGAAGCTTTCTTT
CASTYSPGTKEAFF
>once|TRBV11-2|TRBJ2-3|TRBD2|15
TGTGCCAGCAGCCCACCCGGGGGGGGCACAGATACGCAGTATTTT
CASSPPGGGTDTQYF
>.|TRBV5-1|TRBJ2-1|.|13
TGCGCCAGCACCCTAAGCGGCCAAAATGAGCAGTTCTTC
CASTLSGQNEQFF
>.|TRBV7-2|TRBJ2-2|TRBD2|16
TGTGCCAGCAGGACCACTAGCGCCCCGGACACCGGGGAGCTGTTTTTT
CASRTTSAPDTGELFF
>.|TRBV28|TRBJ2-3|.|15
TGTGCCAGCAGTCCGGCCGGGACCCCCGCAGATACGCAGTATTTT
CASSPAGTPADTQYF
>.|TRBV27|TRBJ2-1|.|15
TGTGCGTGTGGGGCTAGCGTTCCCTCCTACAATGAGCAGTTCTTC
CACGASVPSYNEQFF
>.|TRBV25-1|TRBJ2-7|.|11
TGTGCCAGCAGTGATTCATCCGAGCAGTACTTC
CASSDSSEQYF
>.|TRBV6-1|TRBJ1-1|TRBD1|15
TGTGCCAGCAGTTTTCTTAACAGGGGCCCCACTGAAGCTTTCTTT
CASSFLNRGPTEAFF
>.|TRBV13|TRBJ2-7|.|15
TGTGCCAGCAGCTTACACAAAAGCTCGGGATACGAGCAGTACTTC
CASSLHKSSGYEQYF
>.|TRBV19|TRBJ2-1|.|12
TGTGCCAGTAGTCTACAGTACAATGAGCAGTTCTTC
CASSLQYNEQFF
>.|TRBV9|TRBJ2-5|.|13
TGTGCCAGCAGCGTACAGGGGAGAGAGACCCAGTACTTC
CASSVQGRETQYF
>.|TRBV2|TRBJ1-5|.|14
TGTGCCAGCAGTGAACTGGTCCGAGACCAGCCCCAGCATTTT
CASSELVRDQPQHF
>once|TRBV14|TRBJ2-5|TRBD2|17
TGTGCCAGCAGCCAAGCTGGGATACTAGCGGGAGAAGAGACCCAGTACTTC
CASSQAGILAGEETQYF
>.|TRBV5-4|TRBJ2-3|TRBD2|14
TGTGCCAGCAGCTTGGCTAGCGGGACAGATACGCAGTATTTT
CASSLASGTDTQYF
>.|TRBV5-1|TRBJ2-2|.|12
TGCGCCAGCAGCTTGACGACCGGGGAGCTGTTTTTT
CASSLTTGELFF
>once|TRBV10-3|TRBJ1-2|.|14
TGTGCCATCAAAGGACTCCCAGGGGAGGGGGGCTACACCTTC
CAIKGLPGEGGYTF
>.|TRBV30|TRBJ1-2|.|12
TGTGCCTGGACAGGGCCTAACTATGGCTACACCTTC
CAWTGPNYGYTF
>.|TRBV7-2|TRBJ2-7|TRBD1|13
TGTGCCAGCAGCTCCGACAGGGAGTACGAGCAGTACTTC
CASSSDREYEQYF
>.|TRBV5-8|TRBJ1-3|.|14
TGTGCCAGCACCGATCCCGGGGGGGAAAACACCATATATTTT
CASTDPGGENTIYF
>.|TRBV7-8|TRBJ1-1|.|14
TGTGCCAGCAGCTTATCGGGAATAAGGACTGAAGCTTTCTTT
CASSLSGIRTEAFF
>.|TRBV7-3|TRBJ1-5|.|15
TGTGCCAGCAGCTTAACTGGACAAAGCAATCAGCCCCAGCATTTT
CASSLTGQSNQPQHF
>once|TRBV19|TRBJ1-2|TRBD1|12
TGTGCCAGTAGTGACAGGGTCGAGGGCTACACCTTC
CASSDRVEGYTF
>.|TRBV11-1|TRBJ2-7|.|14
TGTGCCAGCAGCCTAGCCGGGAAGGCGTACGAGCAGTACTTC
CASSLAGKAYEQYF
>.|TRBV19|TRBJ2-7|.|13
TGTGCCAGTAGTAGACAGGAGAACTACGAGCAGTACTTC
CASSRQENYEQYF
>.|TRBV5-4|TRBJ2-2|TRBD2|20
TGTGCCAGCAGCTCCCGGACTAGCGGGAGAGGGGGCAGGGGCACCGGGGAGCTGTTTTTT
CASSSRTSGRGGRGTGELFF
>once|TRBV15|TRBJ1-1|.|15
TGTGCCACCAGCAGAGGGTGGTCAGAAGGGTCTGAAGCTTTCTTT
CATSRGWSEGSEAFF
>.|TRBV9|TRBJ2-1|.|16
TGTGCCAGCAGCGTAGTGGGGGACTGGAACGGCAATGAGCAGTTCTTC
CASSVVGDWNGNEQFF
>.|TRBV9|TRBJ1-3|.|14
TGTGCCAGCAGCTTCAACTGGGAGGGAAACACCATATATTTT
CASSFNWEGNTIYF
>.|TRBV30|TRBJ2-2|.|15
TGTGCCCAACGTTGGAGCAGCGCGAACACCGGGGAGCTGTTTTTT
CAQRWSSANTGELFF
>.|TRBV5-1|TRBJ2-2|.|16
TGCGCCAGCAGCTTGACTGACCTGCGCGGTACCGGGGAGCTGTTTTTT
CASSLTDLRGTGELFF
>.|TRBV28|TRBJ1-2|.|12
TGTGCCAGCAGTTTCCGGATTTATGGCTACACCTTC
CASSFRIYGYTF
>.|TRBV6-4|TRBJ2-1|TRBD1|14
TGTGCCAGCAGTGACGAAGGACAGGGGACCGAGCAGTTCTTC
CASSDEGQGTEQFF
>.|TRBV5-8|TRBJ2-1|TRBD2|15
TGTGCCAGCAGCTTGGCCGGGCTAGCGGGCAATGAGCAGTTCTTC
CASSLAGLAGNEQFF
>.|TRBV5-8|TRBJ2-4|.|17
TGTGCCAGCAGCCAAGAGCCCCGGAACAGAGCATTAAACATTCAGTACTTC
CASSQEPRNRALNIQYF
>.|TRBV28|TRBJ2-1|TRBD2|17
TGTGCCAGCAGTTTCCCTCTCCTGGCGGGAGATTGGGATGAGCAGTTCTTC
CASSFPLLAGDWDEQFF
>.|TRBV29-1|TRBJ2-7|.|12
TGCAGCGTTGGAGGCCACTCCTACGAGCAGTACTTC
CSVGGHSYEQYF
>.|TRBV19|TRBJ2-3|.|12
TGTGCCAGTAGTACAAGGACGACGACGCAGTATTTT
CASSTRTTTQYF
>.|TRBV15|TRBJ2-7|.|12
TGTGCCACCAGCAGACCTCGAGATGAGCAGTACTTC
CATSRPRDEQYF
>.|TRBV5-1|TRBJ2-7|.|12
TGCGCCAGCAGCCGCAACAGGGACGAGCAGTACTTC
CASSRNRDEQYF